This TCR beta chain was retrieved from a study of shared clonotypes between healthy human individuals. Study-wide points: The authors expected sequencing depth to affect clonotype sharing among donors.

Germline CDR1 reads SNHLY; CDR2 reads FYNNEI. The CDR3 extends over 15 amino acids. The V gene end was trimmed by 4 bases and the J gene end by 7 bases; junction bases not matched to a gene: 6. Free of recent acute infections or vaccinations, the donors were healthy HIV-negative adults. The donors, all of them Caucasian adults, lived in Nashville, Tennessee. TCRdb keeps only in-frame clones here, not all; method: immunoSEQ multiplex PCR. The sample has more than 2 million clones, 85% to 95% seen once. A note on this clone: Antigen unknown.

This chain links TRBV2 with TRBJ1-5; 11 nucleotides match TRBD1. The specimen sequenced was naive CD4+ T cells sorted from blood. The sample's subset: CD45RA+ positively selected. The receptor comes from a man aged 18-30 years in good health. This CDR3 is CASSGGTGGEQPQHF. As DNA, the CDR3 is TGTGCCAGCAGTGGGGGGACAGGGGGTGAACAGCCCCAGCATTTT.